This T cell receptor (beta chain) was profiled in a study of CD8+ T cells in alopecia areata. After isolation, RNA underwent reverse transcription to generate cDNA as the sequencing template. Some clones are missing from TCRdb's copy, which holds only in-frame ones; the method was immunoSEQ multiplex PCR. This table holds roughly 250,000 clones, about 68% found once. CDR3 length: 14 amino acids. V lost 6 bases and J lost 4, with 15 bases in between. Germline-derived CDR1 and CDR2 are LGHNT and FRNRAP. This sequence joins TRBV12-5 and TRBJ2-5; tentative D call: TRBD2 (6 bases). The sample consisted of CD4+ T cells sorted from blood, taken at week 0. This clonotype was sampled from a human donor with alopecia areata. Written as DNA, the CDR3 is TGTGCTAGTGGGCGGGACGGGAGAGGAGAGACCCAGTACTTC. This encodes CASGRDGRGETQYF.